This is a list of T cell receptor beta chains from one sample in a study of cytomegalovirus exposure and HLA in healthy donors. The data were produced by immunoSEQ multiplex PCR, yet TCRdb's version contains in-frame clones alone and is incomplete. The table shows some 160,000 clones, with roughly 80% occurring only once. The material sequenced was PBMCs. The receptors were gathered from a woman aged 25 to 39 in good health and CMV-seronegative. CDR3s include the opening cysteine and the closing phenylalanine or tryptophan. The D gene is left open where the match is weak. Clone size is stated in some rows and not others, as once, few, many or a class when expanded.

TRBV29-1	-	TRBJ2-3	-	CSVDSVAADTQYF	TGCAGCGTTGACTCGGTAGCGGCAGATACGCAGTATTTT
TRBV7-9	TRBD1	TRBJ1-5	few	CSSSLGAGGPNQPQHF	TGTTCCAGCAGCTTAGGTGCAGGGGGACCCAATCAGCCCCAGCATTTT
TRBV7-8	-	TRBJ2-5	many	CASSLVPGGETQYF	TGTGCCAGCAGCTTAGTTCCAGGAGGGGAGACCCAGTACTTC
TRBV10-3	-	TRBJ2-3	-	CAISFQDTQYF	TGTGCCATCAGTTTTCAAGATACGCAGTATTTT
TRBV7-9	-	TRBJ1-4	-	CASSLGGGGDEKLFF	TGTGCCAGCAGCTTGGGCGGTGGAGGAGATGAAAAACTGTTTTTT
TRBV6-4	-	TRBJ1-5	-	CASTLAGDGNQPQHF	TGTGCCAGCACCCTAGCGGGGGACGGCAATCAGCCCCAGCATTTT
TRBV15	-	TRBJ1-5	-	CATSGPVRVNQPQHF	TGTGCCACCAGCGGCCCGGTCAGGGTGAATCAGCCCCAGCATTTT
TRBV29-1	TRBD2	TRBJ2-1	few	CSVVEAGALREQFF	TGCAGCGTTGTGGAAGCGGGGGCCCTTCGTGAGCAGTTCTTC
TRBV20-1	TRBD2	TRBJ2-1	-	CSVAREDEQFF	TGCAGTGTAGCTCGGGAGGATGAGCAGTTCTTC
TRBV30	-	TRBJ2-5	-	CAWSPDSQETQYF	TGTGCCTGGAGCCCGGACAGCCAAGAGACCCAGTACTTC
TRBV6-5	TRBD1	TRBJ1-1	-	CASSPPGQRNTEAFF	TGTGCCAGCAGTCCACCGGGACAGCGTAACACTGAAGCTTTCTTT
TRBV9	-	TRBJ1-4	-	CASSVSSSGGDEKLFF	TGTGCCAGCAGCGTAAGCAGCTCGGGGGGCGATGAAAAACTGTTTTTT
TRBV6-4	TRBD2	TRBJ2-3	-	CASSPGLATDTQYF	TGTGCCAGCAGTCCTGGACTAGCCACAGATACGCAGTATTTT
TRBV29-1	-	TRBJ1-2	-	CSVDDSPNYGYTF	TGCAGCGTTGACGACTCCCCGAACTATGGCTACACCTTC
TRBV30	TRBD2	TRBJ2-1	few	CAWQRGSSYNEQFF	TGTGCCTGGCAGCGGGGGAGCTCCTACAATGAGCAGTTCTTC
TRBV11-1	TRBD2	TRBJ2-5	-	CASSLGDLAGVGETQYF	TGTGCCAGCAGCTTAGGAGACTTAGCGGGGGTAGGAGAGACCCAGTACTTC
TRBV19	-	TRBJ1-2	-	CASSILGWSGYTF	TGTGCCAGTAGTATCCTGGGTTGGAGCGGCTACACCTTC
TRBV4-1	-	TRBJ2-5	-	CASSPGVSAQETQYF	TGCGCCAGCAGCCCCGGGGTCTCCGCCCAAGAGACCCAGTACTTC
TRBV14	TRBD1	TRBJ1-2	-	CATADRVDGYTF	TGTGCCACCGCGGACAGGGTAGATGGCTACACCTTC
TRBV28	-	TRBJ1-1	-	CASSLLKSTEAFF	TGTGCCAGCAGTTTACTGAAGAGCACTGAAGCTTTCTTT
TRBV7-2	-	TRBJ2-3	-	CASSSEVRTDTQYF	TGTGCCAGCAGCTCAGAGGTCCGCACAGATACGCAGTATTTT
TRBV25-1	-	TRBJ1-1	few	CASNGAVTNTEAFF	TGTGCCAGCAATGGAGCCGTCACGAACACTGAAGCTTTCTTT
TRBV5-1	-	TRBJ2-3	-	CASSLQGDTQYF	TGCGCCAGCAGCTTGCAGGGAGATACGCAGTATTTT
TRBV30	-	TRBJ2-2	-	CAWSGVYTGELFF	TGTGCCTGGAGCGGAGTCTACACCGGGGAGCTGTTTTTT
TRBV6-6	-	TRBJ2-2	-	CASSYSTGFGELFF	TGTGCCAGCAGTTACTCGACGGGTTTCGGGGAGCTGTTTTTT
TRBV19	-	TRBJ1-2	-	CASSSGWGYGYTF	TGTGCCAGTAGTTCAGGGTGGGGCTATGGCTACACCTTC
TRBV5-5	-	TRBJ1-5	-	CASSWEGDQPQHF	TGTGCCAGCAGCTGGGAGGGGGATCAGCCCCAGCATTTT
TRBV27	TRBD2	TRBJ2-1	-	CASSYRGYRRGANEQFF	TGTGCCAGCAGTTATCGGGGGTATCGGCGGGGGGCGAATGAGCAGTTCTTC
TRBV7-9	TRBD1	TRBJ2-1	-	CASSSTGGDEQFF	TGTGCCAGCAGCTCAACAGGGGGCGATGAGCAGTTCTTC
TRBV30	-	TRBJ1-1	-	CAWSVAPGAEAFF	TGTGCCTGGAGTGTCGCCCCAGGGGCTGAAGCTTTCTTT
TRBV6-4	-	TRBJ2-1	-	CASSDSNQGYNEQFF	TGTGCCAGCAGTGACTCGAACCAGGGCTACAATGAGCAGTTCTTC
TRBV6-1	-	TRBJ1-5	few	CASIRDNSNQPQHF	TGTGCCAGCATCCGGGACAATAGCAATCAGCCCCAGCATTTT